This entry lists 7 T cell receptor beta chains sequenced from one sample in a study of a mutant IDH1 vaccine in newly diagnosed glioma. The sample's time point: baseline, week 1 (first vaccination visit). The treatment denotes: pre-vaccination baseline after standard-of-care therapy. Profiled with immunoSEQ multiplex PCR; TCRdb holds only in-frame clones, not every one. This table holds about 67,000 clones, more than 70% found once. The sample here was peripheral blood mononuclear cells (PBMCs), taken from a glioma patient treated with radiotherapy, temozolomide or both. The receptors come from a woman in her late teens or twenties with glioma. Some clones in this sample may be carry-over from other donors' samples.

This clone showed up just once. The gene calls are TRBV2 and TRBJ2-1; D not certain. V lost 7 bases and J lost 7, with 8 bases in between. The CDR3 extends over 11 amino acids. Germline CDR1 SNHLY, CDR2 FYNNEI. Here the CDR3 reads CASTSANEQFF. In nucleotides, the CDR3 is TGTGCCAGCACGAGCGCTAATGAGCAGTTCTTC.

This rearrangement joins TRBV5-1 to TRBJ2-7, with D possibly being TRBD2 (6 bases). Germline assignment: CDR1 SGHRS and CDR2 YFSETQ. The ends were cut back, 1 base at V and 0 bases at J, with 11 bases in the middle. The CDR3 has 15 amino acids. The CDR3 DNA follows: TGCGCCAGCAGCTTGATAGCGGCAAGCTCCTACGAGCAGTACTTC. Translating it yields CASSLIAASSYEQYF.

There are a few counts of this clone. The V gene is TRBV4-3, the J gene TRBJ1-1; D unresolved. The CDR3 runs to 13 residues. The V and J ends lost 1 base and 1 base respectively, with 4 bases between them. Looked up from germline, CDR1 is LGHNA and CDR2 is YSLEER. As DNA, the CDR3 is TGCGCCAGCAGCCAAGTAGAGAACACTGAAGCTTTCTTT. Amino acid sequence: CASSQVENTEAFF.

CDR3 coding DNA: TGCAGCGTTGGGCACAAGGGCTCTGAAGCTTTCTTT. Protein: CSVGHKGSEAFF. The chain combines TRBV29-1 with TRBJ1-1; no clear D. From germline, CDR1 is SQVTM and CDR2 ANQGSEA. Trimming removed 4 bases from V and 6 bases from J, with 12 bases in between. The CDR3 covers 12 residues.

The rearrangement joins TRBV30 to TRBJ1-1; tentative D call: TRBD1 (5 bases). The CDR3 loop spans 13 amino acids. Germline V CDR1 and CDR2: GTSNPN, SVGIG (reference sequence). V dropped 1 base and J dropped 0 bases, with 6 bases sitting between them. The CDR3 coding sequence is TGTGCCTGGAGTGGACAGCTGAACACTGAAGCTTTCTTT. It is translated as CAWSGQLNTEAFF.

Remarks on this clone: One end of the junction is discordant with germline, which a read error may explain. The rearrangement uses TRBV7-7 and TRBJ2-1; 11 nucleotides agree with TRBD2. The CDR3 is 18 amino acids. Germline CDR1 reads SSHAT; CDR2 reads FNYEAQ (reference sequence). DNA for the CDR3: TGTGCTAGCACTATGGGACCGCCCGGGACTAGCGGTAACAATGAGCAGTTCTTC. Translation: CASTMGPPGTSGNNEQFF.

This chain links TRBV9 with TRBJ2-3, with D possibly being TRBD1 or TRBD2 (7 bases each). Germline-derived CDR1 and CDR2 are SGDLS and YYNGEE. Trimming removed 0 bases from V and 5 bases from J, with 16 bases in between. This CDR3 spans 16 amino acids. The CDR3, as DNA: TGTGCCAGCAGCGTAGACGCAGGGGGGGTACGAGATACGCAGTATTTT. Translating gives CASSVDAGGVRDTQYF.